This T cell receptor beta chain was retrieved from a study of cytomegalovirus exposure and HLA in healthy donors. Whole-study results and caveats: The TCR clusters that emerged in the first cohort tended, a later analysis found, to co-occur in the approximately 120 validation repertoires.

Clones were read by immunoSEQ multiplex PCR, and TCRdb kept only the in-frame ones, dropping some. The table has fewer than 150,000 clones, approximately 88% seen once; the top ten hold less than 2%. The CDR3 is 11 residues long. The germline gives CDR1 MNHNS, CDR2 SASEGT. In this sample, this clone turned up a few times. Its target is not known. The sample consisted of PBMCs. This TCR was recovered from a man younger than 30 in good health and CMV-seronegative. The chain has TRBV6-1 and TRBJ2-7; 7 bases map to TRBD1. The CDR3 spells CGIMTGFEQYF. DNA for the CDR3: TGTGGGATCATGACAGGGTTCGAGCAGTACTTC.